The entry below gives a single T cell receptor beta chain sequence along with its context. Germline CDR1 and CDR2: SGHNT and YENEEA. V was clipped by 5 bases and J by 9 bases; unmatched bases: 7. The CDR3 consists of 15 residues. The sample comes from a study of blood T cell repertoires in COVID-19. Across the whole study: The origin of the acute and convalescent COVID-19 samples was the United States, Italy and Spain.

The study recruited people aged about 18 to 89 years across approximately 23 US areas. Cohort assignment relied on participant-reported clinical history. The table came from immunoSEQ multiplex PCR; TCRdb's copy has only in-frame clones and leaves some out. In the table there are 200,000 to 250,000 clones, about 87% of which are singletons. The sample consisted of PBMCs or T cells enriched from blood (not recorded which). The sequence derives from a man in his forties or fifties who had been exposed to COVID-19. The chain joins TRBV11-3 to TRBJ2-3; 14 nucleotides line up with TRBD2. CDR3 DNA: TGTGCCAGCAGCCGTCCGGGACTAGCGGGAGAGACGCAGTATTTT. Translating it yields CASSRPGLAGETQYF.